The 20 T cell receptor beta chains below come from one sample, sequenced in a study of cytomegalovirus exposure and HLA in healthy donors. The primer mix had 60 Vbeta and 13 Jbeta primers. The data were produced by immunoSEQ multiplex PCR, yet TCRdb's version contains in-frame clones alone and is incomplete. The top ten clones hold 0.075% to 0.1% of a sample with 190,000 or so clones, approximately 83% of them seen once. The material sequenced was PBMCs. These receptors all come from a boy between 2 and 10 years old in good health and CMV-seronegative.

The chain employs TRBV7-2 and TRBJ1-2, with 9 bases lining up with TRBD1. V trimming: 0 bases; J trimming: 2 bases; junction bases outside the gene matches: 1. CDR3 length: 15 amino acids. The germline V gene encodes CDR1 SGHTA and CDR2 FQGNSA. The CDR3 loop is CASSLAGQGNYGYTF. The CDR3 bases are TGTGCCAGCAGCTTAGCGGGACAGGGAAACTATGGCTACACCTTC. Drawing the rest from reference TRBV7-2 and TRBJ1-2, the complete variable domain is GAGVSQSPSNKVTEKGKDVELRCDPISGHTALYWYRQSLGQGLEFLIYFQGNSAPDKSGLPSDRFSAERTGGSVSTLTIQRTQQEDSAVYLCASSLAGQGNYGYTFGSGTRLTVV.

The J gene is TRBJ1-2, the V gene TRBV29-1, with D unclear. Per the germline V gene, CDR1 is SQVTM and CDR2 is ANQGSEA. CDR3 length: 14 residues. Deletions cut 2 bases from V and 5 bases from J, with 15 bases between. CDR3 DNA: TGCAGCGTTGAAAGCGGGGTCAATCGGTATGGCTACACCTTC. Protein: CSVESGVNRYGYTF.

This clone was seen a handful of times. The chain carries TRBV5-6 and TRBJ2-5; possibly TRBD2 for D (6 bases). V lost 0 bases, J lost 5 bases, and 8 bases lay in between. In germline, CDR1 is SGHDT, CDR2 YYEEEE. This CDR3 contains 13 residues. The CDR3 coding sequence is TGTGCCAGCAGCTTGGGGGGGGTCGAGACCCAGTACTTC. Its translation is CASSLGGVETQYF.

The J gene is TRBJ1-2, the V gene TRBV4-1; no clear D. This CDR3 is 16 amino acids long. From germline, CDR1 is MGHRA and CDR2 YSYEKL. Trimming stripped 1 base from V and 0 bases from J, with 12 bases between. CDR3 region: CASSQVVNRTNYGYTF. In nucleotides, the CDR3 is TGCGCCAGCAGCCAAGTAGTGAACAGAACTAACTATGGCTACACCTTC.

V gene TRBV19 combines with J gene TRBJ1-4; 10 positions agree with TRBD1. Germline values: CDR1 LNHDA, CDR2 SQIVND (reference sequence). After removal of 7 bases from V and 4 bases from J, the junction contained 3 bases not matched to a gene. This CDR3 has 14 amino acids. The CDR3 sequence is CASTRDRGNEKLFF. As DNA, the CDR3 is TGTGCCAGTACCCGGGACAGGGGTAATGAAAAACTGTTTTTT.

The chain uses TRBV5-1 and TRBJ2-2; 7 bases are a match to TRBD1. The CDR3 sequence is 15 residues long. V lost 1 base and J lost 5; bases outside the gene matches: 5. Germline lookup yields CDR1 SGHRS and CDR2 YFSETQ. CDR3 in amino acids: CASSLFPQGTGELFF. CDR3 DNA: TGCGCCAGCAGCTTGTTTCCACAGGGGACCGGGGAGCTGTTTTTT.

This chain uses TRBV4-3 with TRBJ1-4, with 7 bases aligning to TRBD1. Trimming removed 4 bases from V and 7 bases from J; junction bases left unmatched: 15. There are 17 residues in the CDR3. Germline CDR1 LGHNA, CDR2 YSLEER. The CDR3 bases are TGCGCCAGCAGCCGGCAGCCGACAGGGACGGGCGGTGAAAAACTGTTTTTT. Amino acid sequence: CASSRQPTGTGGEKLFF.

The gene calls are TRBV5-6 and TRBJ1-2, with 7 bases lining up with TRBD1. This CDR3 region has 16 residues. Germline V lookup: CDR1 SGHDT, CDR2 YYEEEE. The V and J ends lost 3 bases and 6 bases, in that order; junction bases with no gene match: 14. DNA of the CDR3: TGTGCCAGCAGCTCGACGATAGACAGGGTGGATGATGGCTACACCTTC. This codes for CASSSTIDRVDDGYTF.

The chain links TRBV28 to TRBJ1-6; 8 nucleotides align to TRBD1. The germline CDR1 and CDR2 sequences are MDHEN and SYDVKM. This CDR3 has 14 residues. Unmatched junction bases numbered 7, after V lost 6 bases and J lost 9 bases. For the CDR3, the DNA is TGTGCCAGCAGCTCCGGACAGGGTTCTTCACCCCTCCACTTT. Translated: CASSSGQGSSPLHF.

About this clone: The junction does not match germline at one end; this may be a read error. This chain connects TRBV2 to TRBJ2-7; unclear D gene. Germline CDR1 and CDR2: SNHLY and FYNNEI. The CDR3 runs 12 residues. The CDR3 bases are TGTGCCAGCAGTGGAGACACCTACGGGCAGTACTTC. Its translation: CASSGDTYGQYF.

V gene TRBV4-2 combines with J gene TRBJ2-1; TRBD1 matches at 8 bases. Trimming cost V 4 bases and J 9 bases; bases outside gene matches: 11. CDR1 and CDR2 (germline): LGHNA, YNFKEQ. The CDR3 contains 15 residues. The CDR3 region is CASSLERQGYGEQFF. DNA of the CDR3: TGTGCCAGCAGCCTCGAAAGACAGGGGTACGGTGAGCAGTTCTTC.

The chain couples TRBV9 to TRBJ2-2; 7 bases map to TRBD2. This CDR3 has 17 amino acids. The V segment lost 2 bases and the J segment 5 bases; nucleotides outside the gene matches: 12. Per germline, CDR1 SGDLS and CDR2 YYNGEE. DNA for the CDR3: TGTGCCAGCAGCGTCCCCCAGGGAGTAGCGGGTACCGGGGAGCTGTTTTTT. Translating it yields CASSVPQGVAGTGELFF. Full variable domain (remainder filled in from reference TRBV9 and TRBJ2-2): DSGVTQTPKHLITATGQRVTLRCSPRSGDLSVYWYQQSLDQGLQFLIQYYNGEERAKGNILERFSAQQFPDLHSELNLSSLELGDSALYFCASSVPQGVAGTGELFFGEGSRLTVL.

This sequence joins TRBV4-3 and TRBJ1-2; 9 bases align to TRBD1. V lost 0 bases to trimming and J lost 8 bases; unmatched junction nucleotides: 7. Germline CDR1 is LGHNA and CDR2 is YSLEER. This CDR3 comprises 15 residues. The chain's CDR3 is CASSQDPTGGQGYTF. CDR3 coding DNA: TGCGCCAGCAGCCAAGACCCGACAGGGGGACAGGGCTACACCTTC.

This chain uses TRBV6-6 with TRBJ2-7, with D perhaps matching TRBD2 (5 bases). CDR1 MNHNY and CDR2 SVGAGI come from the germline V gene (reference sequence). The ends were cut back, 3 bases at V and 5 bases at J, with 17 bases in the middle. This CDR3 has 15 residues. Here the CDR3 reads CASSYTRATLHEQYF. The CDR3 nucleotides read TGTGCCAGCAGTTATACTAGGGCGACCCTCCACGAGCAGTACTTC.

CDR3 bases: TGCGCCAGCAGCCAAGAGCGAGATCCCGGGGAGCTGTTTTTT. Translated, it gives CASSQERDPGELFF. V and J are TRBV4-3 and TRBJ2-2, with D uncertain. The CDR3 has 14 residues. V was trimmed by 0 bases and J by 6 bases, leaving 8 bases between them. Germline V gene data show CDR1 as LGHNA and CDR2 as YSLEER.

The rearrangement joins TRBV2 to TRBJ2-1; 7 bases align to TRBD2. Trimming removed 4 bases from V and 4 bases from J; junction bases left unmatched: 4. The CDR3 has 14 amino acids. CDR1 is SNHLY, CDR2 FYNNEI, per germline. The CDR3 is CASSGGSGYNEQFF. DNA for the CDR3: TGTGCCAGCAGTGGTGGTAGCGGGTACAATGAGCAGTTCTTC.

V gene TRBV6-5 combines with J gene TRBJ2-7; a possible D gene is TRBD1 (6 bases). Germline V gene data show CDR1 as MNHEY and CDR2 as SVGAGI. The CDR3 spans 15 residues. The V gene lost 0 bases and the J gene lost 3 bases, with 12 bases spanning the gap. The CDR3 reads CASSYSGQPYYEQYF. DNA of the CDR3: TGTGCCAGCAGTTACTCCGGACAGCCCTACTACGAGCAGTACTTC.

The CDR3 region has the DNA TGTGCCAGCAGCTCGGACTCCGCGCGCGAGCAGTACTTC. This gives the protein CASSSDSAREQYF. The V and J genes are TRBV5-5 and TRBJ2-7; maybe TRBD2 (5 bases). The germline gives CDR1 SGHKS, CDR2 YYEKEE (reference sequence). CDR3 length: 13 amino acids. V dropped 3 bases and J dropped 6 bases, with 13 bases sitting between them.

CDR3 residues: CASRMLTGGYGYTF. CDR3 coding DNA: TGTGCCAGCAGGATGCTGACAGGGGGCTATGGCTACACCTTC. The chain recombines TRBV2 with TRBJ1-2, with TRBD1 matching 9 bases. Germline lookup yields CDR1 SNHLY and CDR2 FYNNEI. The J segment lost 4 bases and the V segment lost 6 bases, leaving 6 bases of the junction unmatched. The CDR3 contains 14 residues.

This clone was observed a single time. The chain recombines TRBV13 with TRBJ2-3, with 9 bases that match TRBD2. The V segment lost 4 bases and the J segment 4 bases; nucleotides outside the gene matches: 9. There are 16 residues in the CDR3. The germline V gene has CDR1 PRHDT and CDR2 FYEKMQ (reference sequence). Here the CDR3 DNA reads TGTGCCAGCAGCTCCTCGGCGTTAGCGGGGGCAGATACGCAGTATTTT. This sequence encodes CASSSSALAGADTQYF. The whole variable domain, filled in from reference TRBV13 and TRBJ2-3, reads AAGVIQSPRHLIKEKRETATLKCYPIPRHDTVYWYQQGPGQDPQFLISFYEKMQSDKGSIPDRFSAQQFSDYHSELNMSSLELGDSALYFCASSSSALAGADTQYFGPGTRLTVL.